Sequencing of this TCR beta chain was carried out in a study of blood T cell repertoires in COVID-19. Overall study: COVID-19 samples collected from the United States, Italy and Spain covered acute and convalescent phases.

CDR3 size: 14 residues. The germline V gene encodes CDR1 LNHDA and CDR2 SQIVND (reference sequence). Trimming cost V 6 bases and J 6 bases; bases outside gene matches: 8. Here immunoSEQ multiplex PCR was the method, and the copy in TCRdb shows in-frame clones only, minus some. Of about 73,000 clones in the sample, roughly 84% were seen once. Sample: peripheral blood. The receptor's source is an elderly man with active or convalescent COVID-19. The chain couples TRBV19 to TRBJ1-5; TRBD1 matches at 7 bases. In DNA form, the CDR3 reads TGTGCCAGTAGGCAAACAGGGGTCGCTCAGCCCCAGCATTTT. It specifies CASRQTGVAQPQHF.